This passage covers 15 T cell receptor beta chains from one sample sequenced in a study of cytomegalovirus exposure and HLA in healthy donors. PCR used 60 Vbeta primers and 13 Jbeta primers. Clones were sequenced by immunoSEQ multiplex PCR, and TCRdb holds only the in-frame ones, with some missing. Seen in this sample are approximately 110,000 clones; the ten most common clones hold around 7%. The material sequenced was PBMCs. The receptors here all came from a man in his forties or fifties in good health and CMV-seropositive.

The chain couples TRBV27 to TRBJ1-1; a possible D gene is TRBD1 (6 bases). Germline lookup yields CDR1 MNHEY and CDR2 SMNVEV (reference sequence). The CDR3 covers 15 residues. V lost 5 bases, J lost 2 bases, and 15 bases lay in between. The CDR3 sequence: CASSPQGGTNTEAFF. CDR3 in DNA: TGTGCCAGCAGTCCCCAAGGGGGAACTAACACTGAAGCTTTCTTT.

This rearrangement joins TRBV30 to TRBJ2-1, with a tentative D call TRBD2 (6 bases). The germline V gene encodes CDR1 GTSNPN and CDR2 SVGIG (reference sequence). Trimming removed 6 bases at V and 6 bases at J, with 15 bases between. This CDR3 is 13 amino acids long. CDR3 nucleotides: TGTGCCTGTGCCGCAGGGAGGACCAATGAGCAGTTCTTC. Residues: CACAAGRTNEQFF.

The chain couples TRBV6-1 to TRBJ2-7, with 12 bases lining up with TRBD1. The CDR3 extends over 14 amino acids. CDR1 and CDR2 from the germline V gene are MNHNS and SASEGT. The trim removed 2 bases at V and 6 bases at J, leaving 2 bases unmatched. The CDR3 sequence is CASSEPGQGAEQYF. As DNA, the CDR3 is TGTGCCAGCAGTGAACCGGGACAGGGGGCCGAGCAGTACTTC.

This chain joins TRBV2 and TRBJ2-2, with 10 bases aligning to TRBD2. CDR1 and CDR2 from the germline V gene are SNHLY and FYNNEI. V lost 3 bases, J lost 7 bases, and 5 bases stayed unmatched. The CDR3 is 15 amino acids. In DNA, the CDR3 is TGTGCCAGCAGTGAGCAAGCGGGAGGGATCGGGGAGCTGTTTTTT. Protein sequence: CASSEQAGGIGELFF. The entire variable domain, with the rest obtained from reference TRBV2 and TRBJ2-2, is as follows: EPEVTQTPSHQVTQMGQEVILRCVPISNHLYFYWYRQILGQKVEFLVSFYNNEISEKSEIFDDQFSVERPDGSNFTLKIRSTKLEDSAMYFCASSEQAGGIGELFFGEGSRLTVL.

This rearrangement joins TRBV19 to TRBJ2-7; D is unclear. Trimming pared 5 bases from V and 0 bases from J, leaving 14 bases between. This CDR3 has 15 amino acids. Germline V gene sequence: CDR1 LNHDA, CDR2 SQIVND (reference sequence). In DNA form, the CDR3 reads TGTGCCAGTAGTGCCAATTCATGGAGCTCCTACGAGCAGTACTTC. It specifies CASSANSWSSYEQYF.

The J gene is TRBJ2-7, the V gene TRBV7-3, with TRBD2 identical over 12 bases. Per the germline V gene, CDR1 is SGHTA and CDR2 is FQGTGA. V lost 5 bases to trimming and J lost 3 bases; unmatched junction nucleotides: 11. CDR3 length: 17 amino acids. The CDR3 coding sequence is TGTGCCAGCAGCGCCCGACTAGCGGGAGAGATCTACTACGAGCAGTACTTC. Translated: CASSARLAGEIYYEQYF.

This rearrangement joins TRBV18 to TRBJ2-3; 11 nucleotides agree with TRBD2. The V and J ends lost 3 bases and 0 bases, in that order; junction bases with no gene match: 2. The CDR3 extends over 16 amino acids. Germline loops: CDR1 KGHSH, CDR2 LQKENI. The CDR3 loop reads CASSPGLAVSTDTQYF. In DNA form, the CDR3 reads TGTGCCAGCTCACCGGGACTAGCGGTTAGCACAGATACGCAGTATTTT.

The rearrangement uses TRBV18 and TRBJ2-4; TRBD1 aligns across 8 bases. Germline V gene sequence: CDR1 KGHSH, CDR2 LQKENI. V lost 4 bases to trimming and J lost 1 base; unmatched junction nucleotides: 6. This CDR3 comprises 16 residues. This chain's CDR3 is CASSQDRALAKNIQYF. The CDR3 DNA follows: TGTGCCAGCTCACAGGACAGGGCTCTCGCCAAAAACATTCAGTACTTC.

This rearrangement joins TRBV4-1 to TRBJ2-3; TRBD2 aligns across 12 bases. Germline CDR1 MGHRA, CDR2 YSYEKL. The CDR3 sequence is 16 residues long. Losses at the gene ends were 4 bases for V and 2 bases for J; bases not matched to a gene: 4. The CDR3 DNA sequence: TGCGCCAGCAGCCTGAGGACTAGCGGGGACACAGATACGCAGTATTTT. This sequence encodes CASSLRTSGDTDTQYF.

The chain employs TRBV5-4 and TRBJ2-1, with TRBD2 matching over 10 bases. The length of the CDR3 is 15 residues. The trim removed 0 bases at V and 10 bases at J, leaving 7 bases unmatched. From germline, CDR1 is SGHNT and CDR2 YYREEE (reference sequence). For the CDR3, the DNA is TGTGCCAGCAGCTTGGTTGGGACTAGCGCTAGGGAGCAGTTCTTC. Its protein product is CASSLVGTSAREQFF.

This chain uses TRBV28 with TRBJ2-1; 8 bases are a match to TRBD1. V gave up 6 bases and J gave up 7 bases; unmatched junction bases: 11. The CDR3 covers 15 residues. In germline, CDR1 is MDHEN, CDR2 SYDVKM. DNA for the CDR3: TGTGCCAGCAGGTGGGGACAGGCCCCCCTAAATGAGCAGTTCTTC. This translates into CASRWGQAPLNEQFF.

This chain joins TRBV4-1 and TRBJ2-1; TRBD2 agrees at 10 bases. V shed 2 bases and J 4 bases; nucleotides not matched to a gene: 8. Looked up from germline, CDR1 is MGHRA and CDR2 is YSYEKL. This CDR3 is built from 17 residues. Here the CDR3 DNA reads TGCGCCAGCAGCCAATTCCCCGGGACTAGCGTTTACAATGAGCAGTTCTTC. Amino acids: CASSQFPGTSVYNEQFF.

The CDR3 coding sequence is TGTGCCTCTCGCCCGCGGGGGAACAATGAGCAGTTCTTC. Translation gives CASRPRGNNEQFF. The rearrangement links TRBV11-2 to TRBJ2-1; 7 positions match TRBD2. Germline CDR1 is SGHAT and CDR2 is FQNNGV. This CDR3 region has 13 residues. The V and J ends lost 11 bases and 5 bases, in that order; junction bases with no gene match: 9.

The V and J genes are TRBV7-9 and TRBJ2-1; 7 bases map to TRBD1. The CDR3 extends over 15 amino acids. V dropped 5 bases and J dropped 5; count of bases not matched to a gene: 9. The germline V gene has CDR1 SEHNR and CDR2 FQNEAQ (reference sequence). The CDR3 DNA sequence: TGTGCCAGCAGCACCCGACAGGGTAGGGACAATGAGCAGTTCTTC. Residues: CASSTRQGRDNEQFF.

The CDR3 here is CASSQRELYEQYF. CDR3 coding DNA: TGCGCCAGCAGCCAACGGGAACTCTACGAGCAGTACTTC. The chain has TRBV4-1 and TRBJ2-7, with D possibly TRBD2 on 5 matching bases. There are 13 residues in the CDR3. Germline V gene data show CDR1 as MGHRA and CDR2 as YSYEKL. V was pared by 2 bases and J by 3 bases, with 8 bases between.